This T cell receptor (beta chain) was sequenced during a study of blood T cell repertoires in COVID-19. Study details: The study drew acute and convalescent COVID-19 samples from the United States, Italy and Spain. In each case, the material was cDNA or gDNA derived from T cells, B-cell-depleted T cells, or PBMCs.

As handled by the study authors: Scientists estimated how many nucleated cells there were by amplifying reference gene primers. Sequencing used immunoSEQ multiplex PCR; TCRdb keeps in-frame clones, though not all of them. V and J calls and clone size come straight from that table; D and trimming were deduced from the DNA. The profile shows about 220,000 clones, around four fifths of them singletons. The CDR3 sequence is 14 residues long. With 0 bases removed from V and 7 bases from J, the gap between germline ends came to 12 bases. Per germline, CDR1 MGHRA and CDR2 YSYEKL. This chain uses TRBV4-1 with TRBJ1-2, with unresolved D. The receptor comes from a woman between 55 and 75 years old who had recovered from COVID-19. The source material was peripheral blood. The CDR3 bases are TGCGCCAGCAGCCAAGATCGAGGGAAAGTTGGCTACACCTTC. Translated, it gives CASSQDRGKVGYTF.